This T cell receptor (beta chain) was documented in a study of human T cells and chemical hapten exposure. Whole-study context: Diagnoses of alopecia areata, totalis or universalis occurred in mostly female patients. General study results and limits: TCRs whose frequency exceeded 1 in 1000 remained the same following DPC sensitization. Relative to controls, expanded TCRs formed significantly more large CDR3 similarity clusters.

Time point here: pre-sensitization, week 0. As to treatment: therapeutic diphenylcyclopropenone sensitization with weekly scalp DPC. The table lists this clonotype with a few counts. The antigen is undetermined. TCRdb itself ran the RACE reads through MiXCR, one entry per CDR3 protein. Of roughly 50,000 distinct CDR3 sequences listed, 9.9% are singletons. The CDR3 spans 13 residues. Looked up from germline, CDR1 is MNHEY and CDR2 is SMNVEV (reference sequence). Trimming removed 3 bases from V and 4 bases from J, with 8 bases in between. V is TRBV27 and J is TRBJ2-3; D unclear. Here the sequenced sample was whole blood, taken in connection with sensitization to the hapten diphenylcyclopropenone (DPC). The sequence was collected from a man aged 35-49 years with alopecia areata. Some clones in this sample may be carry-over from other donors' samples. CDR3 protein: CASSFGLPDTQYF. The CDR3 coding sequence is TGTGCCAGCAGTTTCGGGCTCCCAGATACGCAGTATTTT.